The rows below give T cell receptor beta chains drawn from one sample of a study of T-cell reconstitution after alpha-beta-depleted transplantation in children. From the PCR reads, TCRdb called clonotypes with MiXCR, one entry per CDR3 protein. The table has about 200,000 distinct CDR3 sequences, approximately 6.9% seen once. The material was PBMCs, obtained before TCRalphabeta/CD19-depleted stem cell transplant. These receptor sequences come from a boy between 2 and 15 years old with acute lymphoblastic leukemia, due to receive a stem cell transplant. The CDR3 runs from the conserved cysteine through the conserved F or W. The order of the fields is D gene, J gene, V gene, clone size, CDR3 protein, CDR3 DNA. D genes are given only for firm matches. Clone size is not always given. Where it is, it says once, few, many or a class for expanded clones.

TRBD1	TRBJ2-1	TRBV28	NA	CASRGTGGPGDNEQFF	TGTGCCAGCAGGGGGACAGGGGGCCCTGGGGACAATGAGCAGTTCTTC
NA	TRBJ2-7	TRBV6-4	many	CASSDRHGDEQYF	TGTGCCAGCAGTGACCGGCACGGCGACGAGCAGTACTTC
NA	TRBJ2-3	TRBV6-5	NA	CASSYWAGAPTDTQYF	TGTGCCAGCAGTTATTGGGCGGGGGCTCCGACAGATACGCAGTATTTT
NA	TRBJ2-1	TRBV5-6	NA	CAMGLGPTYNEQFF	TGTGCCATGGGCTTGGGGCCTACTTACAATGAGCAGTTCTTC
TRBD2	TRBJ2-1	TRBV7-9	NA	CASSLQVSGGGEQFF	TGTGCCAGCAGCTTACAAGTTAGCGGGGGTGGTGAGCAGTTCTTC
NA	TRBJ1-5	TRBV7-2	many	CASSLFAGNNQPQHF	TGTGCCAGCAGCTTATTTGCAGGGAACAATCAGCCCCAGCATTTT
NA	TRBJ1-5	TRBV12-3/TRBV12-4	many	CASSLASDGSNQPQHF	TGTGCCAGCAGTTTAGCGTCGGACGGCAGCAATCAGCCCCAGCATTTT
TRBD2	TRBJ2-2	TRBV20-1	NA	CSALSGGGTTGELFF	TGCAGTGCCCTATCGGGCGGGGGGACCACCGGGGAGCTGTTTTTT
NA	TRBJ2-3	TRBV27	many	CASSLYQGYGATDTQYF	TGTGCCAGCAGTTTATATCAGGGGTACGGGGCCACAGATACGCAGTATTTT
NA	TRBJ2-7	TRBV28	many	CASVPGDFLSYEQYF	TGTGCCAGCGTCCCGGGGGACTTCCTATCCTACGAGCAGTACTTC
TRBD1	TRBJ2-1	TRBV12-3/TRBV12-4	many	CASSLGTGGNEQFF	TGTGCCAGCAGTCTTGGGACAGGGGGTAATGAGCAGTTCTTC
TRBD1	TRBJ1-5	TRBV6-2/TRBV6-3	NA	CASSYSGQGGNQPQHF	TGTGCCAGCAGTTACTCGGGACAGGGGGGCAATCAGCCCCAGCATTTT
NA	TRBJ2-7	TRBV20-1	few	CSARDGGRPFEQYF	TGCAGTGCTAGAGATGGGGGGAGACCTTTCGAGCAGTACTTC
TRBD2	TRBJ2-5	TRBV20-1	NA	CSASWAGEQETQYF	TGCAGTGCTAGTTGGGCGGGGGAACAAGAGACCCAGTACTTC
NA	TRBJ2-1	TRBV28	NA	CASSFRQGSYNEQFF	TGTGCCAGCAGTTTTAGGCAGGGATCCTACAATGAGCAGTTCTTC
NA	TRBJ2-7	TRBV5-6	many	CASSLGNYEQYF	TGTGCCAGCAGCTTGGGCAACTACGAGCAGTACTTC
NA	TRBJ2-2	TRBV6-2/TRBV6-3	many	CASSRERVNTGELFF	TGTGCCAGCTCTAGGGAGCGGGTGAACACCGGGGAGCTGTTTTTT
TRBD1	TRBJ2-7	TRBV6-2/TRBV6-3	NA	CASSQGTGHSSYEQYF	TGTGCCAGCAGTCAAGGGACAGGGCACAGCTCCTACGAGCAGTACTTC
NA	TRBJ2-3	TRBV12-3/TRBV12-4	many	CASRSGQITDTQYF	TGTGCCAGCAGAAGCGGACAGATAACAGATACGCAGTATTTT
NA	TRBJ2-2	TRBV5-1	few	CASSYGQPGLTSTGELFF	TGCGCCAGCAGCTACGGACAGCCAGGCCTTACATCCACCGGGGAGCTGTTTTTT
NA	TRBJ2-1	TRBV20-1	NA	CSARSGGTYSYNEQFF	TGCAGTGCTAGATCGGGGGGCACCTACTCCTACAATGAGCAGTTCTTC
NA	TRBJ2-7	TRBV7-9	many	CASSGKVWAYEQYF	TGTGCCAGCAGCGGGAAGGTGTGGGCCTACGAGCAGTACTTC
NA	TRBJ2-1	TRBV6-2/TRBV6-3	many	CASSYPGIPNEQFF	TGTGCCAGCAGTTACCCCGGGATCCCCAATGAGCAGTTCTTC
NA	TRBJ1-1	TRBV28	many	CASSTPRDRPSTEAFF	TGTGCCAGCAGCACTCCCCGGGATAGGCCCAGCACTGAAGCTTTCTTT
NA	TRBJ1-3	TRBV28	NA	CASGPGGWPSGNTIYF	TGTGCCAGCGGACCGGGGGGGTGGCCCTCTGGAAACACCATATATTTT
TRBD1	TRBJ2-2	TRBV5-5	many	CASSLRDSTNTGELFF	TGTGCCAGCAGCTTACGGGACAGCACGAACACCGGGGAGCTGTTTTTT
NA	TRBJ2-2	TRBV25-1	many	CASSVHRDPSGTGELFF	TGTGCCAGCAGTGTCCACCGGGACCCCTCGGGGACCGGGGAGCTGTTTTTT
TRBD2	TRBJ2-5	TRBV6-2/TRBV6-3	few	CASSRLAGAGTQYF	TGTGCCAGCAGTCGACTAGCGGGGGCTGGGACCCAGTACTTC
NA	TRBJ2-1	TRBV11-2	many	CAKKQSREGLNEQFF	TGTGCAAAAAAGCAGTCTCGGGAAGGGTTGAATGAGCAGTTCTTC
NA	TRBJ1-4	TRBV4-1	NA	CASSQDLRKLFF	TGCGCCAGCAGCCAAGATCTAAGAAAACTGTTTTTT
TRBD2	TRBJ2-1	TRBV7-2	NA	CASSLGRLAGDYNEQFF	TGTGCCAGCAGCTTAGGGAGACTAGCGGGGGACTACAATGAGCAGTTCTTC
TRBD1	TRBJ1-4	TRBV3-1	NA	CASCPSLGLDRGGEKLFF	TGTGCCAGCTGTCCCTCCCTTGGGCTAGACAGGGGTGGTGAAAAACTGTTTTTT
NA	TRBJ2-7	TRBV21-1	many	CASSDRGLYEQYF	TGTGCCAGCTCCGACAGGGGCTTGTACGAGCAGTACTTC
NA	TRBJ2-6	TRBV29-1	many	CSVGQIGANVLTF	TGCAGCGTCGGACAGATAGGGGCCAACGTCCTGACTTTC
NA	TRBJ2-3	TRBV2	NA	CASSEAGWLQSTDTQYF	TGTGCCAGCAGTGAAGCGGGCTGGCTTCAGAGCACAGATACGCAGTATTTT
NA	TRBJ2-7	TRBV14	many	CASSPTPYEQYF	TGTGCCAGCAGCCCCACCCCCTACGAGCAGTACTTC
NA	TRBJ2-1	TRBV20-1	many	CSARGSSRTYNEQFF	TGCAGTGCTAGGGGGAGCTCACGCACCTACAATGAGCAGTTCTTC
NA	TRBJ2-7	TRBV20-1	many	CSARGVRQASYEQYF	TGCAGTGCTAGGGGGGTGAGGCAAGCATCCTACGAGCAGTACTTC
TRBD2	TRBJ2-3	TRBV7-2	many	CASRRGAGGDTQYF	TGTGCCAGCAGGCGGGGGGCCGGGGGAGATACGCAGTATTTT
NA	TRBJ2-5	TRBV7-6	few	CASSLNVQGTQYF	TGTGCCAGCAGCTTAAATGTACAGGGGACCCAGTACTTC
NA	TRBJ2-7	TRBV25-1	few	CASSEPTETSYEQYF	TGTGCCAGCAGTGAACCCACTGAGACCTCGTACGAGCAGTACTTC
TRBD2	TRBJ2-5	TRBV7-9	few	CASSAIAGGGETQYF	TGTGCCAGCAGCGCTATAGCGGGAGGTGGAGAGACCCAGTACTTC
NA	TRBJ2-1	TRBV20-1	many	CSLPGLSYNEQFF	TGCAGTCTACCGGGACTCTCCTACAATGAGCAGTTCTTC
NA	TRBJ2-2	TRBV10-3	few	CAISDTGMGTGELFF	TGTGCCATCAGTGATACAGGGATGGGCACCGGGGAGCTGTTTTTT
TRBD2	TRBJ2-1	TRBV15	many	CATSRDPGTSGYNEQFF	TGTGCCACCAGCAGAGATCCGGGGACTAGCGGATACAATGAGCAGTTCTTC
NA	TRBJ2-7	TRBV7-2	few	CASSLRQDVGTYYEQYF	TGTGCCAGCAGCTTACGACAGGACGTGGGAACCTATTACGAGCAGTACTTC
NA	TRBJ2-1	TRBV29-1	many	CSVSGGYNEQFF	TGCAGCGTCTCTGGCGGGTACAATGAGCAGTTCTTC
NA	TRBJ2-3	TRBV27	many	CASSFLDTQYF	TGTGCCAGCAGTTTTTTAGATACGCAGTATTTT
NA	TRBJ2-2	TRBV10-3	many	CAISESGGGTGELFF	TGTGCCATCAGTGAGTCCGGAGGGGGGACCGGGGAGCTGTTTTTT
TRBD2	TRBJ2-7	TRBV28	NA	CASSTRDYSSYEQYF	TGTGCCAGCAGTACCCGGGACTATAGCTCCTACGAGCAGTACTTC
TRBD1	TRBJ1-1	TRBV7-8	few	CASTVRGTGMVGTEAFF	TGTGCCAGCACCGTACGAGGGACAGGGATGGTCGGCACTGAAGCTTTCTTT
TRBD2	TRBJ2-1	TRBV28	many	CASSSWTSGGSSQFF	TGTGCCAGCAGTTCGTGGACTAGCGGGGGGTCCTCGCAGTTCTTC
NA	TRBJ2-3	TRBV28	many	CASTSDTQYF	TGTGCCAGCACATCAGATACGCAGTATTTT
NA	TRBJ2-2	TRBV5-1	many	CASSLSPGLVNTGELFF	TGCGCCAGCAGCTTGTCTCCCGGACTCGTGAACACCGGGGAGCTGTTTTTT